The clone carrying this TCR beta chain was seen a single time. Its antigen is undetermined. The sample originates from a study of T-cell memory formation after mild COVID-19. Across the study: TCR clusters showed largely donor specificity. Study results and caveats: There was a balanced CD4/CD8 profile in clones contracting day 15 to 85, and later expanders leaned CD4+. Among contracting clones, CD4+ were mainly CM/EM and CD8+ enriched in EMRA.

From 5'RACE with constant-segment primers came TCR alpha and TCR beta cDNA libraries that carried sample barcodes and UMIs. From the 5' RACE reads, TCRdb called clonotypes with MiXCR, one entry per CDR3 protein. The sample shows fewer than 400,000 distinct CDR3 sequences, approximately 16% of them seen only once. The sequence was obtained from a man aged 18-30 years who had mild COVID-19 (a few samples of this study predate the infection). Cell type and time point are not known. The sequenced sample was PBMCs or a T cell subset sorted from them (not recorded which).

In DNA form, the CDR3 reads TGTGCCACCAGGACAGATTCGAACACCGGGGAGCTGTTTTTT. Translating gives CATRTDSNTGELFF. The chain is built from TRBV24-1 and TRBJ2-2, with D possibly TRBD1 on 5 matching bases. This CDR3 has 14 amino acids. With 7 bases removed from V and 0 bases from J, the gap between germline ends came to 8 bases. The germline V gene has CDR1 KGHDR and CDR2 SFDVKD.